This T cell receptor (beta chain) derives from a study of blood T cells in healthy people across ages. This clonotype appeared once. Its antigen is as yet unknown. Sample-barcoded 5' priming and a J-beta primer mix drove a second PCR of roughly 7 to 11 cycles. Tags on each cDNA molecule came from a template-switch adaptor with 12 random nucleotides. MiXCR was run by TCRdb on the 5' RACE reads, yielding one entry per CDR3 protein. The table lists some 1.7 million distinct CDR3 sequences, approximately 28% of them singletons. Each donor gave 9.5 to 10 milliliters of peripheral blood. Isolated per sample were at least 6 million PBMCs. CDR1 is KGHSH and CDR2 is LQKENI in the germline V gene. The V end was cut by 2 bases, the J end by 4 bases, with 17 bases between. This CDR3 spans 16 amino acids. Regarding the study as a whole: Naive T cell percentage showed a strong correlation with the diversity of TCR beta.

Sequences were obtained from blood. This clonotype was obtained from a woman younger than 45 in good health. This chain connects TRBV18 to TRBJ1-2, with D possibly being TRBD1 (6 bases). CDR3 DNA sequence: TGTGCCAGCTCACCAGCCGCGCCAGGGGTCGGCTATGGCTACACCTTC. Translation: CASSPAAPGVGYGYTF.